Below are 18 T cell receptor beta chains sequenced from a single sample in a study of radiotherapy plus CTLA-4 blockade in lung cancer. Produced via immunoSEQ multiplex PCR; TCRdb's table is partial and in-frame only. This table holds 35,000 to 40,000 clones, 65% to 90% found once. Specimen: peripheral blood, collected from a patient treated with radiotherapy plus ipilimumab. All receptors come from a human donor with non-small cell lung cancer whose response to radiotherapy plus ipilimumab could not be evaluated.

This rearrangement joins TRBV5-8 to TRBJ2-3; a possible D gene is TRBD1 (6 bases). V lost 1 base to trimming and J lost 0 bases, with 9 bases between them. Germline values: CDR1 SGHTS, CDR2 YDEGEE. The CDR3 is 15 amino acids. In nucleotides, the CDR3 is TGTGCCAGCAGCTTGTCAACAGGGAGCACAGATACGCAGTATTTT. Protein sequence: CASSLSTGSTDTQYF.

The chain employs TRBV6-1 and TRBJ2-5, with 7 bases aligning to TRBD1. Germline assignment: CDR1 MNHNS and CDR2 SASEGT. The CDR3 runs to 11 residues. J lost 5 bases, V lost 6 bases, and 0 bases had no gene match. CDR3 residues: CASRQGETQYF. The CDR3 DNA follows: TGTGCCAGCAGACAGGGGGAGACCCAGTACTTC.

The chain has TRBV19 and TRBJ1-2; D gene uncertain. V lost 7 bases and J 2 bases, leaving 14 bases between the germline ends. Germline CDR1 reads LNHDA; CDR2 reads SQIVND (reference sequence). CDR3 size: 14 residues. The CDR3 region is CASKSGAVNYGYTF. The CDR3 nucleotides read TGTGCCAGTAAATCAGGCGCAGTGAACTATGGCTACACCTTC.

The V and J genes are TRBV7-2 and TRBJ2-2; TRBD2 is a possible D gene (6 bases). The CDR3 totals 15 residues. Germline loops: CDR1 SGHTA, CDR2 FQGNSA. Between the trimmed V and J ends, which lost 0 bases and 5 bases, there was a span of 10 bases. CDR3 sequence: CASSLASGRTGELFF. The CDR3, as DNA: TGTGCCAGCAGCTTAGCTAGCGGTCGGACCGGGGAGCTGTTTTTT.

The chain uses TRBV18 and TRBJ1-3; D remains ambiguous. The CDR3 contains 15 residues. Germline V gene sequence: CDR1 KGHSH, CDR2 LQKENI. The ends were cut back, 3 bases at V and 0 bases at J, with 9 bases in the middle. The CDR3 DNA follows: TGTGCCAGCTCACCTGGCGGCAGCTCTGGAAACACCATATATTTT. Translation gives CASSPGGSSGNTIYF.

This clone was observed once. The rearrangement links TRBV5-1 to TRBJ2-1, with D perhaps matching TRBD2 (5 bases). CDR1 and CDR2 (germline): SGHRS, YFSETQ. V shed 7 bases and J shed 0 bases, with 14 bases lying between them. The CDR3 loop spans 15 amino acids. The CDR3 nucleotides read TGCGCCAGCGCTGGAGGTTCTAGCTCCTACAATGAGCAGTTCTTC. It specifies CASAGGSSSYNEQFF.

The rearrangement uses TRBV7-9 and TRBJ2-1; tentative D call: TRBD2 (6 bases). The length of the CDR3 is 15 residues. The germline gives CDR1 SEHNR, CDR2 FQNEAQ (reference sequence). The V end lost 1 base, the J end lost 8 bases, and 15 bases lay between the germline ends. In nucleotides, the CDR3 is TGTGCCAGCAGCTTAGATGGCGGGACGTTTTATGAGCAGTTCTTC. Protein sequence: CASSLDGGTFYEQFF.

CDR3 residues: CAIARGSNEQYF. CDR3 bases: TGTGCCATCGCCAGGGGGTCCAACGAGCAGTACTTC. The rearrangement joins TRBV28 to TRBJ2-5, with 7 bases that match TRBD1. The closer fit of TRBJ2-7 to the DNA end suggests the J call may be wrong. The CDR3 consists of 12 residues. Germline V gene data show CDR1 as MDHEN and CDR2 as SYDVKM.

This clone has only a few counts. J is TRBJ1-2 and V is TRBV29-1; TRBD1 might be the D (5 bases). V lost 2 bases and J 4 bases, leaving 26 bases between the germline ends. Germline V gives CDR1 SQVTM, CDR2 ANQGSEA. The CDR3 totals 18 residues. CDR3 sequence (DNA): TGCAGCGTTGAACACCTCGGGGGGAGGACCCCGTTCGGCTATGGCTACACCTTC. Translated, it gives CSVEHLGGRTPFGYGYTF.

This chain joins TRBV28 and TRBJ2-4; TRBD1 is a possible D gene (6 bases). This CDR3 comprises 15 residues. From germline, CDR1 is MDHEN and CDR2 SYDVKM. With 5 bases removed from V and 5 bases from J, the gap between germline ends came to 16 bases. CDR3 protein: CASSGTGISQNIQYF. Written as DNA, the CDR3 is TGTGCCAGCAGTGGAACAGGGATTAGCCAAAACATTCAGTACTTC.

This chain links TRBV10-3 with TRBJ2-5; TRBD1 matches at 11 bases. The DNA end favors TRBJ2-7, so the J call may be wrong. CDR3 length: 16 residues. Per the germline V gene, CDR1 is ENHRY and CDR2 is SYGVKD. CDR3 sequence: CAISGARTGGIDEQYF. As DNA, the CDR3 is TGTGCCATCAGTGGGGCGCGGACAGGGGGCATCGACGAGCAGTACTTC.

The chain recombines TRBV5-4 with TRBJ1-2, with D maybe TRBD1 (6 bases). Trimming shortened V by 2 bases and J by 7 bases, and 9 bases separated the two germline ends. The CDR3 has 12 residues. CDR1 is SGHNT and CDR2 is YYREEE in the germline V gene (reference sequence). The CDR3 here is CASSLGGPGYTF. CDR3 nucleotides: TGTGCCAGCAGCTTAGGGGGTCCTGGCTACACCTTC. Full variable domain (outside the CDR3, taken from reference TRBV5-4 and TRBJ1-2): ETGVTQSPTHLIKTRGQQVTLRCSSQSGHNTVSWYQQALGQGPQFIFQYYREEENGRGNFPPRFSGLQFPNYSSELNVNALELDDSALYLCASSLGGPGYTFGSGTRLTVV.

The gene calls are TRBV28 and TRBJ2-3, with 9 bases that match TRBD1. V lost 10 bases and J lost 1; bases outside the gene matches: 12. The CDR3 has 16 amino acids. The germline CDR1 and CDR2 sequences are MDHEN and SYDVKM. The CDR3 nucleotides read TGTGCCACCTCGAGGGACAGGGCGGGGGGCACAGATACGCAGTATTTT. Translation: CATSRDRAGGTDTQYF.

V is TRBV2 and J is TRBJ2-7, with 7 bases matching TRBD2. The V segment lost 7 bases and the J segment 3 bases; nucleotides outside the gene matches: 12. Germline V CDR1 and CDR2: SNHLY, FYNNEI. This CDR3 is built from 15 residues. CDR3 nucleotides: TGTGCCAGCAACGGACGGACGGGAGGCTTCTACGAGCAGTACTTC. Its protein product is CASNGRTGGFYEQYF.

This clone was found once. This chain uses TRBV5-1 with TRBJ1-2; D is uncertain. Germline lookup yields CDR1 SGHRS and CDR2 YFSETQ. V was clipped by 3 bases and J by 4 bases, with 13 bases between them. The CDR3 extends over 14 amino acids. Here the CDR3 DNA reads TGCGCCAGCAGCTCCAACGCCCCTATCTATGGCTACACCTTC. As protein: CASSSNAPIYGYTF.

The chain couples TRBV10-3 to TRBJ1-2; 8 bases match TRBD1. V trimming: 6 bases; J trimming: 3 bases; junction bases outside the gene matches: 6. This CDR3 region has 14 residues. From germline, CDR1 is ENHRY and CDR2 SYGVKD. The DNA for the CDR3 is TGTGCCATCAGGACAGGGGATGAGGACTATGGCTACACCTTC. This sequence encodes CAIRTGDEDYGYTF.

This chain links TRBV4-2 with TRBJ1-6; 7 bases are a match to TRBD1. The ends lost 4 bases at V and 2 bases at J; junction bases unmatched: 5. CDR3 length: 16 amino acids. The germline CDR1 and CDR2 sequences are LGHNA and YNFKEQ. The CDR3 bases are TGTGCCAGCAGCCCCGACAGGGCCACCTATAATTCACCCCTCCACTTT. Protein sequence: CASSPDRATYNSPLHF.

This sequence joins TRBV2 and TRBJ2-1; TRBD2 matches at 12 bases. Trimming at V came to 4 bases and at J to 7 bases, leaving 5 bases not matched to a gene. CDR1 and CDR2 (germline): SNHLY, FYNNEI. The CDR3 has 15 amino acids. This chain's CDR3 is CASSVLTSGSNEQFF. DNA for the CDR3: TGTGCCAGCAGTGTGTTGACTAGCGGGAGTAATGAGCAGTTCTTC.